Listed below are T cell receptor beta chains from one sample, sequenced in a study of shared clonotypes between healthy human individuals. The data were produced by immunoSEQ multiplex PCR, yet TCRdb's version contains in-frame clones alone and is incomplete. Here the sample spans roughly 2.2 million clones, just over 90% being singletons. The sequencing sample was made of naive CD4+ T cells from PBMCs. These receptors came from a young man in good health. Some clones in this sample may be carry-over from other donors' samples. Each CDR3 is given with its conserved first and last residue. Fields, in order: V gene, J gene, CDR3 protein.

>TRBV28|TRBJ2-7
CASSLGLQEYF
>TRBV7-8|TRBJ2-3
CASSRLAGRTDTQYF
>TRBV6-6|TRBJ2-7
CASSNLTGGKHEQYF
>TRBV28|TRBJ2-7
CASSQQGAGFGEQYF
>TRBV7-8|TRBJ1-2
CASSLEGRGGYTF
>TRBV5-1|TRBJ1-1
CASTQDPNTEAFF
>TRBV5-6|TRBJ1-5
CASSLRSNQPQHF
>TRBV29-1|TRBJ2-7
CSVYPTGGSEEQYF
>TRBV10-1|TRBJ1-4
CARTKPRDSTNEKLFF
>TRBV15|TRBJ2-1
CAPSGQRHNEQFF
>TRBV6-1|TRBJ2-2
CASSGQGNTGELFF
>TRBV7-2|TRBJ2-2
CASSPTAGRYTGELFF
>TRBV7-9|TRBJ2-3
CASSLARPTDTQYF
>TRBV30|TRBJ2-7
CAWSTRQGAKEQYF
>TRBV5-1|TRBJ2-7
CASSLGFGIYEQYF
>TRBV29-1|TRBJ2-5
CSGQGAGETQYF
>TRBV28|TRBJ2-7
CASRPYRGSLYEQYF
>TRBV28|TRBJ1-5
CASTTASKSQHF
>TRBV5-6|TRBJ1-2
CASNGGPTENYGYTF
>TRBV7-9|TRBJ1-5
CASSLAGVGGQPQHF
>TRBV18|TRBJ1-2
CASSPLGPRGYTF
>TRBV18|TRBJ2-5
CASSPERETQYF
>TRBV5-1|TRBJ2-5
CASSLVGGSQVETQYF
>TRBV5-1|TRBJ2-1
CASSLDEGRSYNEQFF
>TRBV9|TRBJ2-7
CASSKGEGIQYF